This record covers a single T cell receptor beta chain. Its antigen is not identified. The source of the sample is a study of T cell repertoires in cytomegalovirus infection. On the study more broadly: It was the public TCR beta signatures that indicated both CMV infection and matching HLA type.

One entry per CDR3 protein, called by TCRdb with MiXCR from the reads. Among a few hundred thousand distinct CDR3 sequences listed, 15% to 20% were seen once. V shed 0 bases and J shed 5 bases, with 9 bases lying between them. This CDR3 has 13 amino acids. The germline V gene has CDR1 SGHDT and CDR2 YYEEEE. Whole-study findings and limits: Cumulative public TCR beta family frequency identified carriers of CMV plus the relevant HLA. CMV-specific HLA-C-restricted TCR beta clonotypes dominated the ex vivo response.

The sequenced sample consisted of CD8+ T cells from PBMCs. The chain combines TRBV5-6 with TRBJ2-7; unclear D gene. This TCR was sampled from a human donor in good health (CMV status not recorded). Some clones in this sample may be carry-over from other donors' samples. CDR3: CASSLVPSDEQYF. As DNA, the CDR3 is TGTGCCAGCAGCTTGGTTCCGAGCGACGAGCAGTACTTC.